Shown below are 17 T cell receptor beta chains from a single sample sequenced in a study of technical replicates of blood from several donors. Sequencing used immunoSEQ multiplex PCR; TCRdb keeps in-frame clones, though not all of them. The table shows tens of thousands of clones, with 85% to 95% occurring only once. The specimen sequenced was T cells isolated from PBMCs. The receptors originated from a human donor in good health.

V gene TRBV27 combines with J gene TRBJ2-7; 8 nucleotides agree with TRBD1. Germline V gene data show CDR1 as MNHEY and CDR2 as SMNVEV (reference sequence). The V and J ends lost 2 bases and 2 bases, in that order; junction bases with no gene match: 2. This CDR3 is 14 amino acids long. Here the CDR3 reads CASSLGQGPYEQYF. The CDR3 DNA sequence: TGTGCCAGCAGTTTAGGACAGGGACCCTACGAGCAGTACTTC.

V usage is TRBV5-4 and J usage is TRBJ2-7; D gene uncertain. V was shortened by 2 bases and J by 0 bases, with 3 bases between the two germline ends. CDR1 and CDR2 from the germline V gene are SGHNT and YYREEE (reference sequence). There are 12 residues in the CDR3. The CDR3 DNA reads as TGTGCCAGCAGCTTCAACTCCTACGAGCAGTACTTC. Translation gives CASSFNSYEQYF. The variable domain in full, with the rest retrieved from reference TRBV5-4 and TRBJ2-7, is ETGVTQSPTHLIKTRGQQVTLRCSSQSGHNTVSWYQQALGQGPQFIFQYYREEENGRGNFPPRFSGLQFPNYSSELNVNALELDDSALYLCASSFNSYEQYFGPGTRLTVT.

The gene calls are TRBV28 and TRBJ1-1; the D is unclear. CDR1 and CDR2 (germline): MDHEN, SYDVKM. CDR3 length: 17 amino acids. Trimming removed 5 bases from V and 3 bases from J, with 22 bases in between. The CDR3 sequence is CASSPPSRGRLDTEAFF. CDR3 nucleotides: TGTGCCAGCAGTCCACCATCTAGAGGAAGGCTCGACACTGAAGCTTTCTTT.

The chain recombines TRBV5-6 with TRBJ1-6; D is possibly TRBD1 (5 bases). Per the germline V gene, CDR1 is SGHDT and CDR2 is YYEEEE. Trimming stripped 2 bases from V and 10 bases from J, with 10 bases between. CDR3 length: 13 residues. The CDR3 protein is CASSFGQPSPLHF. The CDR3, as DNA: TGTGCCAGCAGCTTTGGACAACCCTCACCCCTCCACTTT.

The rearrangement joins TRBV6-6 to TRBJ2-1; 12 bases are a match to TRBD2. From germline, CDR1 is MNHNY and CDR2 SVGAGI (reference sequence). V lost 4 bases and J lost 3; bases outside the gene matches: 4. The CDR3 loop spans 16 amino acids. The CDR3 protein is CASSSTSGGYYNEQFF. The CDR3, as DNA: TGTGCCAGCAGTTCGACTAGCGGGGGATACTACAATGAGCAGTTCTTC.

The J gene is TRBJ2-3, the V gene TRBV6-5; TRBD2 matches at 11 bases. J gave up 9 bases and V 4 bases, and 9 bases lay outside the gene matches. From germline, CDR1 is MNHEY and CDR2 SVGAGI. The CDR3 spans 15 residues. The CDR3 DNA reads as TGTGCCAGCAGTTTGGGACTAGCGGAAAGGGGGACGCAGTATTTT. This translates into CASSLGLAERGTQYF.

The J gene is TRBJ2-7, the V gene TRBV2; TRBD1 aligns across 10 bases. Germline loops: CDR1 SNHLY, CDR2 FYNNEI. The CDR3 spans 14 residues. The V gene end was trimmed by 2 bases and the J gene end by 6 bases; junction bases not matched to a gene: 4. The CDR3 loop reads CASSERTGGSEQYF. As DNA, the CDR3 is TGTGCCAGCAGTGAACGGACAGGGGGTTCCGAGCAGTACTTC.

The gene calls are TRBV7-8 and TRBJ1-4; TRBD1 might be the D (5 bases). Looked up from germline, CDR1 is SGHVS and CDR2 is FQNEAQ. The CDR3 totals 12 residues. V lost 5 bases to trimming and J lost 7 bases, with 8 bases between them. CDR3 in DNA: TGTGCCAGCAGCCTCAGGGTTGAAAAACTGTTTTTT. Translated, it gives CASSLRVEKLFF.

The rearrangement uses TRBV7-6 and TRBJ2-2, with TRBD1 matching over 8 bases. CDR1 SGHVS and CDR2 FNYEAQ come from the germline V gene. This CDR3 has 16 residues. V trimming: 2 bases; J trimming: 6 bases; junction bases outside the gene matches: 8. The CDR3 spells CASSLLDRVVAGELFF. DNA of the CDR3: TGTGCCAGCAGCTTACTGGACAGGGTTGTCGCCGGGGAGCTGTTTTTT.

The chain links TRBV4-1 to TRBJ2-7, with 7 bases fitting TRBD2. The junction had 12 bases not matched to a gene; V was cut back by 4 bases and J by 3 bases. CDR1 and CDR2 (germline): MGHRA, YSYEKL. There are 16 residues in the CDR3. CDR3 loop: CASSRLGGGGSYEQYF. Here the CDR3 DNA reads TGCGCCAGCAGCCGCCTCGGTGGGGGAGGGAGCTACGAGCAGTACTTC.

The gene calls are TRBV5-6 and TRBJ2-6, with TRBD1 matching 9 bases. Germline loops: CDR1 SGHDT, CDR2 YYEEEE. V gave up 4 bases and J gave up 2 bases; unmatched junction bases: 7. The CDR3 extends over 17 amino acids. In nucleotides, the CDR3 is TGTGCCAGCAGCCGCGGGACAGGGATAACTGGGGCCAACGTCCTGACTTTC. As protein: CASSRGTGITGANVLTF. The variable domain in full, with the rest retrieved from reference TRBV5-6 and TRBJ2-6, is DAGVTQSPTHLIKTRGQQVTLRCSPKSGHDTVSWYQQALGQGPQFIFQYYEEEERQRGNFPDRFSGHQFPNYSSELNVNALLLGDSALYLCASSRGTGITGANVLTFGAGSRLTVL.

V gene TRBV5-8 combines with J gene TRBJ2-5, with TRBD2 identical over 12 bases. The ends lost 0 bases at V and 0 bases at J; junction bases unmatched: 3. CDR3 length: 17 amino acids. Germline loops: CDR1 SGHTS, CDR2 YDEGEE. In DNA, the CDR3 is TGTGCCAGCAGCTTGGGTAGGACTAGCGGGAACCAAGAGACCCAGTACTTC. Amino acids: CASSLGRTSGNQETQYF.

The V and J genes are TRBV18 and TRBJ2-5; 12 bases align to TRBD2. The CDR3 is made up of 14 amino acids. With 8 bases clipped from V and 4 bases from J, the junction kept 5 bases outside the gene matches. CDR1 and CDR2 (germline): KGHSH, LQKENI. The CDR3 DNA is TGTGCCAGCACCCCGACTAGCGGGGGAGAGACCCAGTACTTC. It is translated as CASTPTSGGETQYF.

The chain combines TRBV5-1 with TRBJ1-1; D may be TRBD1 (5 bases). The germline CDR1 and CDR2 sequences are SGHRS and YFSETQ. Trimming cost V 7 bases and J 0 bases, with 16 bases left between them. CDR3 length: 15 amino acids. Here the CDR3 DNA reads TGCGCCAGCGGTGGGAGGGGCGCCTTGAACACTGAAGCTTTCTTT. Its translation is CASGGRGALNTEAFF.

V gene TRBV7-6 combines with J gene TRBJ1-2, with 8 bases matching TRBD1. Looked up from germline, CDR1 is SGHVS and CDR2 is FNYEAQ. Trimming cost V 4 bases and J 5 bases; bases outside gene matches: 9. The CDR3 runs 15 residues. Here the CDR3 reads CASSSNRGRRYGYTF. The CDR3 coding sequence is TGTGCCAGCAGCTCCAACAGGGGGAGGAGGTATGGCTACACCTTC.

J is TRBJ1-1 and V is TRBV7-9, with 7 bases matching TRBD1. The CDR3 contains 15 residues. The germline gives CDR1 SEHNR, CDR2 FQNEAQ (reference sequence). V shed 3 bases and J 5 bases; nucleotides not matched to a gene: 9. CDR3 nucleotides: TGTGCCAGCAGCTTCAGAGAGGGGGCAGGGACTGAAGCTTTCTTT. As protein: CASSFREGAGTEAFF.

V usage is TRBV5-4 and J usage is TRBJ1-1; 10 bases are a match to TRBD1. Germline-derived CDR1 and CDR2 are SGHNT and YYREEE (reference sequence). CDR3 length: 15 residues. With 2 bases clipped from V and 5 bases from J, the junction kept 6 bases outside the gene matches. CDR3 DNA sequence: TGTGCCAGCAGCTTTCCGGGACAGGGGAGTACTGAAGCTTTCTTT. Translated, it gives CASSFPGQGSTEAFF.